These 5 T cell receptor beta chains were sequenced from one sample in a study of early T cells in non-severe SARS-CoV-2 infection. TCRdb reanalysed the 5' RACE reads using MiXCR and keeps one entry per CDR3 protein. Of roughly 100,000 distinct CDR3 sequences in the sample, roughly 12% are singletons; the top ten hold 3.5% to 5%. Here the sequenced sample was whole blood, taken at baseline. Receptor source: an adult who was a healthcare worker with PCR-confirmed SARS-CoV-2 infection or an uninfected control (not recorded which).

The rearrangement uses TRBV21-1 and TRBJ1-4. TRBV21-1 is shown as a pseudogene. The CDR3 has 14 residues. CDR3 bases: TGTGCCAGCCCCATATGGGAGGATAATGAAAAACTGTTTTTT. This codes for CASPIWEDNEKLFF.

The chain has TRBV7-3 and TRBJ2-7, with D perhaps matching TRBD1 (6 bases). This CDR3 is built from 13 residues. The V and J ends lost 5 bases and 6 bases respectively, with 14 bases between them. Germline V CDR1 and CDR2: SGHTA, FQGTGA. CDR3 residues: CASSPTGSGEQYF. The DNA of the CDR3 is TGTGCCAGCAGCCCAACAGGGTCGGGCGAGCAGTACTTC.

The V gene is TRBV19, the J gene TRBJ1-2; 10 bases fit TRBD1. Germline V lookup: CDR1 LNHDA, CDR2 SQIVND (reference sequence). The CDR3 runs to 13 residues. V lost 9 bases, J lost 4 bases, and 5 bases stayed unmatched. In nucleotides, the CDR3 is TGTGCCAGCCGGGACAGGGGCTTCTATGGCTACACCTTC. It translates to CASRDRGFYGYTF.

The chain couples TRBV2 to TRBJ2-7, with TRBD2 as a possible D gene (6 bases). This CDR3 has 17 amino acids. Germline V CDR1 and CDR2: SNHLY, FYNNEI. With 4 bases removed from V and 2 bases from J, the gap between germline ends came to 21 bases. CDR3 sequence reads: CASSARLDNGPTYEQYF. CDR3 in DNA: TGTGCCAGCAGTGCCCGACTAGATAACGGGCCGACCTACGAGCAGTACTTC.

The chain couples TRBV3-1 to TRBJ1-2; 8 bases are a match to TRBD1. CDR3 length equals 14 residues. Germline V gene data show CDR1 as LGHDT and CDR2 as YNNKEL (reference sequence). J gave up 8 bases and V 3 bases, and 8 bases lay outside the gene matches. The CDR3 is CASSHSGGAEGYTF. The CDR3 region has the DNA TGTGCCAGCAGCCATTCAGGGGGCGCGGAGGGCTACACCTTC.